The rows below give T cell receptor beta chains drawn from one sample of a study of T cell changes during pregnancy in multiple sclerosis. Some clones are missing from TCRdb's copy, which holds only in-frame ones; the method was immunoSEQ multiplex PCR. The sample includes some 49,000 clones, around 91% of them seen just once. The material sequenced was peripheral blood, taken after pregnancy. Every receptor here comes from a female donor in good health, enrolled as a control in a pregnancy study. The CDR3 runs from the conserved cysteine through the conserved F or W. The D gene is left open where the match is weak. Where a row states a size, it is once, few, many or the class of an expanded clone; other rows omit it.

TRBD1	TRBV5-1	-	TRBJ2-1	CASSSDRGVGNEQFF	TGCGCCAGCAGCTCGGACAGGGGCGTCGGCAATGAGCAGTTCTTC
-	TRBV5-6	-	TRBJ1-5	CASSSSRLIPGRGGQPQHF	TGTGCCAGCAGTTCGTCACGTTTAATTCCCGGGAGGGGGGGTCAGCCCCAGCATTTT
TRBD2	TRBV4-1	-	TRBJ2-2	CASSSGLAGDANTGELFF	TGCGCCAGCAGCTCCGGACTAGCGGGGGACGCGAACACCGGGGAGCTGTTTTTT
-	TRBV28	-	TRBJ1-1	CASSLNSGTDGAFF	TGTGCCAGCAGTTTAAACTCGGGAACGGACGGAGCTTTCTTT
-	TRBV28	-	TRBJ2-3	CASSFRVYGTDTQYF	TGTGCCAGCAGTTTCAGGGTATACGGCACAGATACGCAGTATTTT
TRBD2	TRBV6-1	-	TRBJ2-3	CASRGGTSAMDTQYF	TGTGCCAGCAGGGGGGGGACTAGCGCAATGGATACGCAGTATTTT
TRBD1	TRBV11-2	-	TRBJ1-5	CASSLGSSGGNQPQHF	TGTGCCAGCAGCTTAGGGTCCTCAGGGGGGAATCAGCCCCAGCATTTT
TRBD1	TRBV11-2	-	TRBJ1-1	CASRGRGQGVYEAFF	TGTGCCAGCAGAGGGAGGGGACAGGGGGTTTATGAAGCTTTCTTT
-	TRBV18	-	TRBJ1-1	CASSPRIQGNTEAFF	TGTGCCAGCTCACCCCGTATACAGGGGAACACTGAAGCTTTCTTT
TRBD1	TRBV6-5	-	TRBJ2-7	CASSSRDRGSYEQYF	TGTGCCAGCAGCTCCCGGGACAGGGGTTCCTACGAGCAGTACTTC
-	TRBV9	once	TRBJ1-2	CASSGPGAGERYGYTF	TGTGCCAGCAGCGGTCCAGGGGCGGGAGAGAGGTATGGCTACACCTTC
-	TRBV27	-	TRBJ1-2	CASKTGVGIMGYTF	TGTGCCAGCAAGACGGGAGTGGGAATTATGGGCTACACCTTC
-	TRBV28	-	TRBJ2-7	CASSPPPGQANYEQYF	TGTGCCAGCAGTCCCCCCCCGGGACAAGCCAACTACGAGCAGTACTTC
-	TRBV5-6	-	TRBJ1-5	CASSLGGVAGQPQHF	TGTGCCAGCAGCTTGGGGGGGGTCGCGGGCCAGCCCCAGCATTTT
-	TRBV7-9	-	TRBJ1-2	CASSVQGSNYGYTF	TGTGCCAGCAGCGTGCAGGGCTCTAACTATGGCTACACCTTC
TRBD1	TRBV28	-	TRBJ1-1	CASSVQGLGTEAFF	TGTGCCAGCAGTGTACAGGGGCTGGGCACTGAAGCTTTCTTT
-	TRBV14	-	TRBJ1-1	CASSRGQNTEAFF	TGTGCCAGCAGCCGCGGGCAGAACACTGAAGCTTTCTTT
TRBD2	TRBV5-1	-	TRBJ2-5	CASSREGETQYF	TGCGCCAGCAGCCGGGAGGGGGAGACCCAGTACTTC